The 10 T cell receptor beta chains below all came from one sample that was sequenced in a study of blood T cell repertoires in COVID-19. Clones were sequenced by immunoSEQ multiplex PCR, and TCRdb holds only the in-frame ones, with some missing. The sample consists of 360,000 or so clones, about 90% of them appearing once. The source material was PBMCs or T cells enriched from blood (not recorded which). The origin of the receptors is a woman aged 25 to 45 who had recovered from COVID-19.

For the CDR3, the DNA is TGTGCCAGCAGTGACCCGGGACAGGGGAATTCACCCCTCCACTTT. Its translation: CASSDPGQGNSPLHF. The chain joins TRBV2 to TRBJ1-6; 10 bases align to TRBD1. After removal of 3 bases from V and 7 bases from J, the junction contained 3 bases not matched to a gene. Per the germline V gene, CDR1 is SNHLY and CDR2 is FYNNEI. CDR3 size: 15 residues.

This clone appeared once. The rearrangement uses TRBV19 and TRBJ2-5; 7 nucleotides line up with TRBD1. The CDR3 sequence is 15 residues long. With V trimmed by 5 bases and J by 5 bases, 11 bases remained unmatched. CDR1 is LNHDA, CDR2 SQIVND, per germline (reference sequence). This CDR3 is CASSSGTRGPETQYF. CDR3 sequence (DNA): TGTGCCAGTAGTTCCGGGACAAGGGGGCCGGAGACCCAGTACTTC. Based on the CDR3 plus reference TRBV19 and TRBJ2-5, the full variable domain is DGGITQSPKYLFRKEGQNVTLSCEQNLNHDAMYWYRQDPGQGLRLIYYSQIVNDFQKGDIAEGYSVSREKKESFPLTVTSAQKNPTAFYLCASSSGTRGPETQYFGPGTRLLVL.

CDR3 coding DNA: TGTGCCAGCAGTGTCGCCGGGGGGGGTTCACCCCTCCACTTT. This encodes CASSVAGGGSPLHF. V usage is TRBV6-1 and J usage is TRBJ1-6; weak D call: TRBD1 (5 bases). There are 14 residues in the CDR3. Germline V gene lookup returns CDR1 MNHNS and CDR2 SASEGT. Trimming shortened V by 4 bases and J by 9 bases, and 13 bases separated the two germline ends.

The chain uses TRBV4-2 and TRBJ1-3; D is unresolved. The germline CDR1 and CDR2 sequences are LGHNA and YNFKEQ. The CDR3 contains 16 residues. Trimming cost V 5 bases and J 0 bases, with 14 bases left between them. CDR3 bases: TGTGCCAGCAGCGTAAGCGGCCCAGCCTCTGGAAACACCATATATTTT. Encoded protein: CASSVSGPASGNTIYF.

The rearrangement uses TRBV7-2 and TRBJ2-3, with 9 bases matching TRBD2. V was clipped by 4 bases and J by 5 bases; unmatched bases: 10. This CDR3 is 16 amino acids long. Germline V CDR1 and CDR2: SGHTA, FQGNSA. CDR3 in amino acids: CASSSPPERGEDTQYF. In DNA, the CDR3 is TGTGCCAGCAGCTCTCCCCCAGAGCGGGGGGAAGATACGCAGTATTTT.

This clone has only one observation. The rearrangement uses TRBV10-3 and TRBJ1-2, with no clear D. Trimming shortened V by 5 bases and J by 4 bases, and 11 bases separated the two germline ends. Germline lookup yields CDR1 ENHRY and CDR2 SYGVKD. The CDR3 is 13 amino acids. The CDR3 spells CAISSRFFYGYTF. The CDR3 DNA is TGTGCCATCAGTTCGCGCTTTTTCTATGGCTACACCTTC.

V gene TRBV28 combines with J gene TRBJ1-1; no clear D gene. Trimming stripped 5 bases from V and 8 bases from J, with 9 bases between. Germline values: CDR1 MDHEN, CDR2 SYDVKM. The CDR3 is 11 amino acids. The CDR3, as DNA: TGTGCCAGCAGTGAGAGAGTCGAAGCTTTCTTT. It specifies CASSERVEAFF.

This clone was seen a handful of times. The chain uses TRBV11-2 and TRBJ1-4; no reliable D call. The CDR3 has 13 residues. Looked up from germline, CDR1 is SGHAT and CDR2 is FQNNGV. Trimming cost V 0 bases and J 10 bases, with 9 bases left between them. Written as DNA, the CDR3 is TGTGCCAGCAGCTTAGATACGCCGGGAAAACTGTTTTTT. Translation gives CASSLDTPGKLFF. The variable domain in full, with the rest retrieved from reference TRBV11-2 and TRBJ1-4, is EAGVAQSPRYKIIEKRQSVAFWCNPISGHATLYWYQQILGQGPKLLIQFQNNGVVDDSQLPKDRFSAERLKGVDSTLKIQPAKLEDSAVYLCASSLDTPGKLFFGSGTQLSVL.

The rearrangement joins TRBV28 to TRBJ1-2; 7 bases align to TRBD1. The CDR3 consists of 13 residues. Germline V gene lookup returns CDR1 MDHEN and CDR2 SYDVKM. The V gene end was trimmed by 8 bases and the J gene end by 12 bases; junction bases not matched to a gene: 15. CDR3 in DNA: TGTGCCAGCGCTACAGGGGTGACTTATGAGGACACCTTC. It yields the protein CASATGVTYEDTF.

This chain connects TRBV7-9 to TRBJ2-7; TRBD1 aligns across 11 bases. Germline V lookup: CDR1 SEHNR, CDR2 FQNEAQ (reference sequence). The junction had 6 bases not matched to a gene; V was cut back by 5 bases and J by 0 bases. The CDR3 runs to 16 residues. CDR3 region: CASSPLGTGGSYEQYF. CDR3 DNA: TGTGCCAGCAGCCCACTTGGGACAGGGGGCTCCTACGAGCAGTACTTC.